The source of this T cell receptor (beta chain) is a study of T cell repertoires in cytomegalovirus infection. Study context: Based on public TCR beta signatures, there were indications of CMV infection and of a matching HLA type.

As for this clonotype: Its cognate antigen is unknown.

Study-level findings and limits: Individuals carrying CMV plus the relevant HLA were identified by cumulative frequency of public TCR beta families. The study found HLA-C-restricted CMV-specific TCR beta clonotypes dominating the ex vivo response.

In germline, CDR1 is MNHEY, CDR2 SMNVEV (reference sequence). V was clipped by 3 bases and J by 3 bases, with 14 bases between them. The CDR3 loop spans 15 amino acids. In TCRdb, the reads were re-called with MiXCR into one record per CDR3 protein. This sample carries 630,000 or so distinct CDR3 sequences, approximately 24% of them seen once, and the ten largest clones take roughly 8%. Sequences were obtained from CD8+ T cells from PBMCs. J is TRBJ1-1 and V is TRBV27, with a weak D call TRBD1 (6 bases). This receptor was obtained from a human donor in good health (CMV status not recorded). Some clones in this sample may be carry-over from other donors' samples. For the CDR3, the DNA is TGTGCCAGCAGTTTCGGTGGACAGATTCACACTGAAGCTTTCTTT. Its protein product is CASSFGGQIHTEAFF.